These 14 T cell receptor beta chains were sequenced from one sample in a study of beta chain features in type 1 diabetes. As every portion of the isolated RNA was reverse transcribed, the sequencing read expressed TCRB transcripts. Only in-frame clones appear in the TCRdb table, and some are missing; sequencing was by immunoSEQ multiplex PCR. The table has under 550,000 clones, roughly 11% seen once. The specimen was naive CD4+ T cells from blood. The receptors were sampled from a young woman in good health.

Here the CDR3 DNA reads TGTGCCAGCAATCGTCCGAAGGGACCTGGGAACACTGAAGCTTTCTTT. It yields the protein CASNRPKGPGNTEAFF. The rearrangement joins TRBV28 to TRBJ1-1, with D possibly being TRBD1 (5 bases). Germline values: CDR1 MDHEN, CDR2 SYDVKM. This CDR3 spans 16 amino acids. Between the trimmed V and J ends, which lost 7 bases and 1 base, there was a span of 19 bases.

The chain recombines TRBV19 with TRBJ2-1, with a tentative D call TRBD1 (5 bases). Germline-derived CDR1 and CDR2 are LNHDA and SQIVND (reference sequence). This CDR3 is built from 12 residues. V lost 3 bases to trimming and J lost 9 bases, with 9 bases between them. The CDR3 protein is CASSIRGSEQFF. Written as DNA, the CDR3 is TGTGCCAGTAGTATTAGGGGATCTGAGCAGTTCTTC.

In this sample, this clone turned up a few times. The chain combines TRBV7-2 with TRBJ2-3, with 7 bases aligning to TRBD2. The V gene end was trimmed by 0 bases and the J gene end by 8 bases; junction bases not matched to a gene: 14. CDR1 SGHTA and CDR2 FQGNSA come from the germline V gene. This CDR3 spans 17 amino acids. The CDR3 bases are TGTGCCAGCAGCTTAGCTGGCTCTAGCGGCCCCCCCAGTACGCAGTATTTT. As protein: CASSLAGSSGPPSTQYF.

The chain uses TRBV2 and TRBJ2-7; the match to TRBD1 covers 8 bases. CDR1 SNHLY and CDR2 FYNNEI come from the germline V gene. V was clipped by 4 bases and J by 0 bases; unmatched bases: 8. The CDR3 has 16 amino acids. The CDR3: CASSGQTGVVSYEQYF. For the CDR3, the DNA is TGTGCCAGCAGTGGCCAGACAGGGGTTGTCTCCTACGAGCAGTACTTC.

The J gene is TRBJ2-7, the V gene TRBV25-1; a weak D match, TRBD1 (5 bases). The germline V gene encodes CDR1 MGHDK and CDR2 SYGVNS. CDR3 length: 17 residues. Trimming left V 8 bases short and J 3 bases short, with 26 bases between. For the CDR3, the DNA is TGTGCCAGCCGCCAACAAACAGCCGCCAGGGTTGACTACGAGCAGTACGTC. Protein sequence: CASRQQTAARVDYEQYV.

This rearrangement joins TRBV29-1 to TRBJ2-1, with D tentatively TRBD2 (5 bases). The CDR3 runs 13 residues. Germline-derived CDR1 and CDR2 are SQVTM and ANQGSEA. The V and J ends lost 4 bases and 3 bases respectively, with 10 bases between them. CDR3 loop: CSVGGVVYNEQFF. CDR3 DNA: TGCAGCGTTGGGGGAGTGGTCTACAATGAGCAGTTCTTC.

This clone was recorded a few times. The chain recombines TRBV2 with TRBJ2-5; no reliable D call. This CDR3 has 12 residues. Germline V CDR1 and CDR2: SNHLY, FYNNEI. V was cut by 6 bases and J by 7 bases, with 12 bases left in between. DNA for the CDR3: TGTGCCAGCAGCGACTCTCTGGGGACCCAGTACTTC. Its protein product is CASSDSLGTQYF.

This clone was detected only a few times. The gene calls are TRBV30 and TRBJ2-3; D not resolved. Looked up from germline, CDR1 is GTSNPN and CDR2 is SVGIG (reference sequence). The CDR3 totals 12 residues. V was trimmed by 0 bases and J by 6 bases, leaving 7 bases between them. CDR3 DNA: TGTGCCTGGAGTGTAATGTTCGATACGCAGTATTTT. This gives the protein CAWSVMFDTQYF.

This clone was counted a few times. The V call is TRBV10-3, the J call TRBJ1-6; D is perhaps TRBD1 (5 bases). V lost 8 bases and J 10 bases, leaving 12 bases between the germline ends. The CDR3 spans 12 residues. Germline assignment: CDR1 ENHRY and CDR2 SYGVKD. The CDR3 spells CAIAGVGSPLHF. The CDR3 region has the DNA TGTGCCATCGCGGGGGTTGGGTCACCCCTCCACTTT.

The chain uses TRBV11-2 and TRBJ2-5; D not resolved. Trimming stripped 5 bases from V and 5 bases from J, with 15 bases between. The CDR3 consists of 14 residues. Germline CDR1 reads SGHAT; CDR2 reads FQNNGV. The CDR3 DNA reads TGTGCCAGCAGCCCTCGGACGTACGGGGAGACCCAGTACTTC. Amino acid sequence: CASSPRTYGETQYF.

This clone has only a few counts. The gene calls are TRBV15 and TRBJ1-4; 8 nucleotides line up with TRBD1. Looked up from germline, CDR1 is LNHNV and CDR2 is YYDKDF (reference sequence). J gave up 6 bases and V 1 base, and 4 bases lay outside the gene matches. The CDR3 has 15 amino acids. CDR3 amino acids: CATSRGNRGYEKLFF. The DNA for the CDR3 is TGTGCCACCAGCAGAGGCAACAGGGGGTATGAAAAACTGTTTTTT.

This clone was seen more than once but under ten times. The rearrangement links TRBV5-1 to TRBJ2-1; the D is unclear. The V gene's germline CDR1 is SGHRS and CDR2 YFSETQ. The CDR3 is 11 residues long. With 6 bases removed from V and 4 bases from J, the gap between germline ends came to 5 bases. In DNA form, the CDR3 reads TGCGCCAGCACGGTTTACAATGAGCAGTTCTTC. It specifies CASTVYNEQFF.

The chain employs TRBV7-9 and TRBJ2-4; no firm D call. Germline values: CDR1 SEHNR, CDR2 FQNEAQ (reference sequence). The V and J ends lost 7 bases and 0 bases respectively, with 7 bases between them. There are 13 residues in the CDR3. The CDR3 here is CASKKLAKNIQYF. The CDR3, as DNA: TGTGCCAGCAAAAAACTAGCCAAAAACATTCAGTACTTC.

V and J are TRBV29-1 and TRBJ2-3; TRBD1 matches 8 bases. The CDR3 runs to 13 residues. V was clipped by 4 bases and J by 3 bases; unmatched bases: 3. Germline loops: CDR1 SQVTM, CDR2 ANQGSEA. This CDR3 reads CSVGQGMTDTQYF. CDR3 in DNA: TGCAGCGTTGGACAGGGGATGACAGATACGCAGTATTTT.